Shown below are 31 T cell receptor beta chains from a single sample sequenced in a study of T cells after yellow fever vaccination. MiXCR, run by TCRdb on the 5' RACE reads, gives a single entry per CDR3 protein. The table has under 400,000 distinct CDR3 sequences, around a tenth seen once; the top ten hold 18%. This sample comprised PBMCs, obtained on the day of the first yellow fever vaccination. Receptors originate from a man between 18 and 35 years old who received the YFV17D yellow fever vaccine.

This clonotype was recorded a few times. Here the CDR3 DNA reads TGTGCCAGCAGTCCCCACAGGGAGGGGCCGAACACCGGGGAGCTGTTTTTT. Its protein product is CASSPHREGPNTGELFF. This chain uses TRBV6-1 with TRBJ2-2; a possible D gene is TRBD2 (7 bases). The CDR3 covers 17 residues. CDR1 is MNHNS and CDR2 is SASEGT in the germline V gene. Trimming left V 5 bases short and J 0 bases short, with 16 bases between.

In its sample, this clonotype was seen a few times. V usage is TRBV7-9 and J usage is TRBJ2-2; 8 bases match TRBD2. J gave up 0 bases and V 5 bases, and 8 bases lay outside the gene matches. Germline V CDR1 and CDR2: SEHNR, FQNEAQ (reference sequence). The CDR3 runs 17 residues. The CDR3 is CASSPIILAANTGELFF. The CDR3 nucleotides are TGTGCCAGCAGCCCAATCATACTAGCGGCGAACACCGGGGAGCTGTTTTTT.

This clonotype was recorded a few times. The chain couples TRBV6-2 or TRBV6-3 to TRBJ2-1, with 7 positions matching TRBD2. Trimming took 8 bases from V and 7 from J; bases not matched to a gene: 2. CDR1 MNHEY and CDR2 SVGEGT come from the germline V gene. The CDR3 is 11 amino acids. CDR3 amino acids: CASWGGNEQFF. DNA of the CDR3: TGTGCCAGCTGGGGGGGGAATGAGCAGTTCTTC.

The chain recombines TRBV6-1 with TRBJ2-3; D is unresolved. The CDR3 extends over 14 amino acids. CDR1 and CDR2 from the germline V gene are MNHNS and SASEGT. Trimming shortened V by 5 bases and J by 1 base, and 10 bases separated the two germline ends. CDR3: CASSLQSGTDTQYF. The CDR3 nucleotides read TGTGCCAGCAGTCTGCAGTCCGGCACAGATACGCAGTATTTT.

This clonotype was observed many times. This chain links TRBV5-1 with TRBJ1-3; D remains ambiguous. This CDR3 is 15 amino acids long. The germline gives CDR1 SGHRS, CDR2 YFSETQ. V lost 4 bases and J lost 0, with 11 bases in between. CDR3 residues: CASSPDKSSGNTIYF. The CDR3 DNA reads TGCGCCAGCAGCCCCGACAAGAGCTCTGGAAACACCATATATTTT.

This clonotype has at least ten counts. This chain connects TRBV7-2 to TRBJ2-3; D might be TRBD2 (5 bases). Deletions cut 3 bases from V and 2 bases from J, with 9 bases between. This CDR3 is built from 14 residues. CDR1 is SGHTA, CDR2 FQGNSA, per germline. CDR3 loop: CASSLYGVTDTQYF. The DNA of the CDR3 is TGTGCCAGCAGCTTGTACGGGGTCACAGATACGCAGTATTTT.

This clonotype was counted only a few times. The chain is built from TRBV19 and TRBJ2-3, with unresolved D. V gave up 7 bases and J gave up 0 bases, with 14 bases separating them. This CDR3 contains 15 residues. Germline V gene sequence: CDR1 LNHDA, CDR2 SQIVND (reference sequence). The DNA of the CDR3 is TGTGCCAGTAACAGTTATCTAGACAGCACAGATACGCAGTATTTT. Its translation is CASNSYLDSTDTQYF.

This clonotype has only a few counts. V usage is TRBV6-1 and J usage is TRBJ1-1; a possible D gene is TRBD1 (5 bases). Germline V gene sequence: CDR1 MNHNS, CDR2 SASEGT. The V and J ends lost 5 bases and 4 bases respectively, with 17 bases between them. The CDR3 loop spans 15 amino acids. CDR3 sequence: CASSQPTTGSTEAFF. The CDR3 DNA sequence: TGTGCCAGCAGTCAGCCGACCACAGGATCCACTGAAGCTTTCTTT.

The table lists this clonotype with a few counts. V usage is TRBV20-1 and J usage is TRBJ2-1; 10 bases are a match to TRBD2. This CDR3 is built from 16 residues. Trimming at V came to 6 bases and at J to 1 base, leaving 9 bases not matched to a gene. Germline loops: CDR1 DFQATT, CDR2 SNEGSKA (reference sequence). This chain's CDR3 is CSADSLAGESYNEQFF. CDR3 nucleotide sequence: TGCAGTGCCGATTCCCTAGCGGGGGAGTCCTACAATGAGCAGTTCTTC.

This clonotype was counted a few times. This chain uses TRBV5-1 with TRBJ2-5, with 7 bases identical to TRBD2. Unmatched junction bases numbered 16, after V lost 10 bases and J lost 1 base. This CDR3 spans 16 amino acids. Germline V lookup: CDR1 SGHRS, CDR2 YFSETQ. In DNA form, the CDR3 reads TGCGCCTCCGCCCGGATCGGGGGGATACTCCAAGAGACCCAGTACTTC. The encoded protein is CASARIGGILQETQYF. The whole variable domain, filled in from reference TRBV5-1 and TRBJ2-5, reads KAGVTQTPRYLIKTRGQQVTLSCSPISGHRSVSWYQQTPGQGLQFLFEYFSETQRNKGNFPGRFSGRQFSNSRSEMNVSTLELGDSALYLCASARIGGILQETQYFGPGTRLLVL.

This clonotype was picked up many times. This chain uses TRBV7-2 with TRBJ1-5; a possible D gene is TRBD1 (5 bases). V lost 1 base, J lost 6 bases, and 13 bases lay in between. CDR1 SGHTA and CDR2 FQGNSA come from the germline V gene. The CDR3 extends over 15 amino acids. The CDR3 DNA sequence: TGTGCCAGCAGCTTAGTTCCAGGGCAGGGTCAGCCCCAGCATTTT. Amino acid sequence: CASSLVPGQGQPQHF. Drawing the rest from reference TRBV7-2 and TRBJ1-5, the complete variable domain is GAGVSQSPSNKVTEKGKDVELRCDPISGHTALYWYRQSLGQGLEFLIYFQGNSAPDKSGLPSDRFSAERTGGSVSTLTIQRTQQEDSAVYLCASSLVPGQGQPQHFGDGTRLSIL.

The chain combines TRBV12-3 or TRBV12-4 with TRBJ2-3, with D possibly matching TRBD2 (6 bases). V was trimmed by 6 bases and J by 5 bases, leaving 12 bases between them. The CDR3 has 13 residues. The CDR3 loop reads CASSPRRGDTQYF. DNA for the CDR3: TGTGCCAGCAGCCCCCGGCGGGGAGATACGCAGTATTTT.

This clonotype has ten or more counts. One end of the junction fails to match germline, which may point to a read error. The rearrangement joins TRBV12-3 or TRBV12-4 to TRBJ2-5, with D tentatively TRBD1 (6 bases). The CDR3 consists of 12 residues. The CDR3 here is CASSSMTGPSHF. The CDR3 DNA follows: TGTGCCAGCAGTAGTATGACAGGCCCTAGCCACTTC.

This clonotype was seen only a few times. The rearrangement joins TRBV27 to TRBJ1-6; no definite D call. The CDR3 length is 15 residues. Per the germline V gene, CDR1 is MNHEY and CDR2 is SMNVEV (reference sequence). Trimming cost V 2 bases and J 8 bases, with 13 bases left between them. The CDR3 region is CASSLRGGMDSPLHF. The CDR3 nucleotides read TGTGCCAGCAGTTTACGTGGTGGCATGGATTCACCCCTCCACTTT.

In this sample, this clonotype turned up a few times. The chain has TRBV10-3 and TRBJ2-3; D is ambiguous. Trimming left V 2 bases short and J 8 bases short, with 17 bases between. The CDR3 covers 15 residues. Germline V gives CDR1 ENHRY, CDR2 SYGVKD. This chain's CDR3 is CAISEPGTASSTQYF. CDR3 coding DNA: TGTGCCATCAGTGAGCCGGGCACAGCTTCGAGTACGCAGTATTTT.

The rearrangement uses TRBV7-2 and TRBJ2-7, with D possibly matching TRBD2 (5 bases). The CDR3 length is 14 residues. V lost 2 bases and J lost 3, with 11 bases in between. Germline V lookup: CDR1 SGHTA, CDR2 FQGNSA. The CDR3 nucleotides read TGTGCCAGCAGCTTACCGGGATTCGGCTACGAGCAGTACTTC. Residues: CASSLPGFGYEQYF.

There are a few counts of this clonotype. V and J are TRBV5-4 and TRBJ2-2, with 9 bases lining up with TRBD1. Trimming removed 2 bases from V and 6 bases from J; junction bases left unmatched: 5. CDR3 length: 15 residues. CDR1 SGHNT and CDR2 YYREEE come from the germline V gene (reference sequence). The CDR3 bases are TGTGCCAGCAGCTTCTGGACAGGGGCTGCCGGGGAGCTGTTTTTT. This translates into CASSFWTGAAGELFF.

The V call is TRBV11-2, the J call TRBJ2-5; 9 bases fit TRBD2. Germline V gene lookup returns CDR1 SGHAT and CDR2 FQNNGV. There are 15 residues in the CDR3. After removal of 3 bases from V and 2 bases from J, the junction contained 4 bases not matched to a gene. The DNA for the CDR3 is TGTGCCAGCAGCTTTGGACTAGCGAGTCAAGAGACCCAGTACTTC. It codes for CASSFGLASQETQYF.

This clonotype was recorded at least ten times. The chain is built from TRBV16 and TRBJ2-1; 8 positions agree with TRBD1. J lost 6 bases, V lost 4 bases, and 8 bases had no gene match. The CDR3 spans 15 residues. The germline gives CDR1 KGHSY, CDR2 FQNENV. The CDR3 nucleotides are TGTGCCAGCAGCCGCTTCAAAACAGGGGGCAATGAGCAGTTCTTC. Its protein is CASSRFKTGGNEQFF.

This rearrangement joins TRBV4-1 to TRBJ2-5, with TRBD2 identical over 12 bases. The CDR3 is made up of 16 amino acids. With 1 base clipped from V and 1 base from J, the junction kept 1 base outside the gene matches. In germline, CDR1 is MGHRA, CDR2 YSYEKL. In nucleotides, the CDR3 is TGCGCCAGCAGCCAAGCGACTAGCGGGGGCCAAGAGACCCAGTACTTC. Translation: CASSQATSGGQETQYF.

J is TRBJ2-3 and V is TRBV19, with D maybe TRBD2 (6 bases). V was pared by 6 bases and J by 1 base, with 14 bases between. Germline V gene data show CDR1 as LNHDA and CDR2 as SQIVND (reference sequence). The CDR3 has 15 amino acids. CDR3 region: CASSPTGTRTDTQYF. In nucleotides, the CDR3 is TGTGCCAGTAGCCCCACCGGGACTCGCACAGATACGCAGTATTTT.

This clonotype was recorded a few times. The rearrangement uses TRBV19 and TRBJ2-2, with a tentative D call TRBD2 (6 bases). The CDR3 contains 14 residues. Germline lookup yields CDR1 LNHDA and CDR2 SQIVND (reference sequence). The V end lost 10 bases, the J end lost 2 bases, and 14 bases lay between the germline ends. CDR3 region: CAISGTHNTGELFF. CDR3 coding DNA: TGTGCCATCTCCGGGACTCATAACACCGGGGAGCTGTTTTTT.

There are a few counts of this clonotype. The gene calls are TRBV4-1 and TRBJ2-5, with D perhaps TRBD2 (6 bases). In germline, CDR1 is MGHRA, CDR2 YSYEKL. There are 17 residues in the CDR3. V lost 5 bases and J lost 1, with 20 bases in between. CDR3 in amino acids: CASSRRSRERGQETQYF. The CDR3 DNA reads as TGCGCCAGCAGCAGACGAAGCCGGGAGAGGGGCCAAGAGACCCAGTACTTC.

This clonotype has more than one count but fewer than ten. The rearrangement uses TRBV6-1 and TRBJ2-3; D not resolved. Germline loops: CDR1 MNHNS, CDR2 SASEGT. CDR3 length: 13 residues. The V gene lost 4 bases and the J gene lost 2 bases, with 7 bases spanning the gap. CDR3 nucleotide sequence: TGTGCCAGCAGTGTAGAGCTCACAGATACGCAGTATTTT. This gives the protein CASSVELTDTQYF.

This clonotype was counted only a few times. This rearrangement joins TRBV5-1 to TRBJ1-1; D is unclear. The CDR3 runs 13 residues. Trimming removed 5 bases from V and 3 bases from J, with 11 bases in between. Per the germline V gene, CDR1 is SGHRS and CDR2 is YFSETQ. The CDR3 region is CASSPGDYTEAFF. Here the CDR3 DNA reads TGCGCCAGCAGTCCTGGTGACTACACTGAAGCTTTCTTT.

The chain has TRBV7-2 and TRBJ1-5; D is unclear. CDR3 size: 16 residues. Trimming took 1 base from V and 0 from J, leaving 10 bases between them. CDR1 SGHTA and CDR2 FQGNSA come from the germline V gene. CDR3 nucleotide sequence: TGTGCCAGCAGCTTAGTTGTCATAAATAGCAATCAGCCCCAGCATTTT. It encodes CASSLVVINSNQPQHF. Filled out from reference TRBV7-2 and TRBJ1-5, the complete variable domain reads GAGVSQSPSNKVTEKGKDVELRCDPISGHTALYWYRQSLGQGLEFLIYFQGNSAPDKSGLPSDRFSAERTGGSVSTLTIQRTQQEDSAVYLCASSLVVINSNQPQHFGDGTRLSIL.

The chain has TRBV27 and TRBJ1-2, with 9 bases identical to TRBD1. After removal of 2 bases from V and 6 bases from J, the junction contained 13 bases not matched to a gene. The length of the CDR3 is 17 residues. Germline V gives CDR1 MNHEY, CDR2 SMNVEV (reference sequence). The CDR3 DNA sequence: TGTGCCAGCAGTTTAAGTGCGGGTTACAGGGGGCTGGATGGCTACACCTTC. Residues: CASSLSAGYRGLDGYTF.

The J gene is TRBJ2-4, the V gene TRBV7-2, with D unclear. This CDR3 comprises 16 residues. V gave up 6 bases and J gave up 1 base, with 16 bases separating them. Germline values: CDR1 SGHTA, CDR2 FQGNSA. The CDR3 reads CASSHSGIPAKNIQYF. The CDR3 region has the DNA TGTGCCAGCAGTCACTCGGGTATACCCGCCAAAAACATTCAGTACTTC.

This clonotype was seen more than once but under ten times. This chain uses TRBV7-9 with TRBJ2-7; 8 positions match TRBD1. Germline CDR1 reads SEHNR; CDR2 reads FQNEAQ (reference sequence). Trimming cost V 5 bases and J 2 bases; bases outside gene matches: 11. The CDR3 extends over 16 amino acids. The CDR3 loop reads CASSTGDRGWAYEQYV. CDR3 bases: TGTGCCAGCAGCACAGGCGACAGGGGATGGGCCTACGAGCAGTACGTC.

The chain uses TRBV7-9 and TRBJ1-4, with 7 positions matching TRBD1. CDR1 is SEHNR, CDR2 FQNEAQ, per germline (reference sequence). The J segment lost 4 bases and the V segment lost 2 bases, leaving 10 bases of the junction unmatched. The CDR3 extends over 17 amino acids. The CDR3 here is CASSLLRGGYDNEKLFF. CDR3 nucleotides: TGTGCCAGCAGCTTATTACGAGGGGGCTACGATAATGAAAAACTGTTTTTT.

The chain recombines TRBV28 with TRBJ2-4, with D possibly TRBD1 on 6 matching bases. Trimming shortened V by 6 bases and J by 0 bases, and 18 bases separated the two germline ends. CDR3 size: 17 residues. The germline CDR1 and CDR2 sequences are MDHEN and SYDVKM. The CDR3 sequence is CASSLRNGQLAKNIQYF. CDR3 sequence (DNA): TGTGCCAGCAGCCTGAGAAATGGACAGCTAGCCAAAAACATTCAGTACTTC.